This T cell receptor beta chain was documented in a study of T cell changes during pregnancy in multiple sclerosis. The germline gives CDR1 SGHTA, CDR2 FQGTGA. The V end lost 1 base, the J end lost 4 bases, and 18 bases lay between the germline ends. The CDR3 consists of 17 residues. Clones were sequenced by immunoSEQ multiplex PCR, and TCRdb holds only the in-frame ones, with some missing. Of about 93,000 clones in the sample, around 92% are singletons; the top ten hold about 2%. The material was peripheral blood, obtained after pregnancy. The V call is TRBV7-3, the J call TRBJ2-3; D perhaps matches TRBD1 (6 bases). This receptor was obtained from a female donor with multiple sclerosis, enrolled in a pregnancy study. CDR3 nucleotides: TGTGCCAGCAGCTTAAGGGAACAGGGATTCCCTGCAGATACGCAGTATTTT. Its protein product is CASSLREQGFPADTQYF.